This entry describes one T cell receptor (beta chain). The sample comes from a study of identical twins. CDR1 and CDR2 from the germline V gene are LNHDA and SQIVND (reference sequence). V lost 5 bases, J lost 5 bases, and 3 bases stayed unmatched. This CDR3 is 13 amino acids long. Via MiXCR, TCRdb re-called the 5' RACE reads, giving one row per CDR3 protein. This sample has over 500,000 distinct CDR3 sequences; roughly a fifth occur once, and the top ten carry 0.75% to 0.95%. The same specimen was also included in a second study, on T cells expressing NK-cell markers.

The sequence came from a woman aged 18-29 years in good health. The specimen sequenced was CD4+ T cells sorted from blood. The genes are TRBV19 and TRBJ1-5, with TRBD1 matching over 7 bases. The DNA of the CDR3 is TGTGCCAGTAGTGACACAGGGGATCAGCCCCAGCATTTT. Its protein is CASSDTGDQPQHF.